This T cell receptor (beta chain) was found in a study of CD8 T cells in ankylosing spondylitis. V shed 4 bases and J shed 3 bases, with 19 bases lying between them. The CDR3 is 16 amino acids. CDR1 and CDR2 (germline): SGHRS, YFSETQ. Making use of molecular barcodes, quantitative 5'-RACE generated TCR beta libraries. Each CDR3 protein is one row after TCRdb ran MiXCR on the 5' RACE reads. The sample lists about 340,000 distinct CDR3 sequences, approximately 15% seen once, with around 0.99% in the top ten. Broader study findings: A motif of roughly eight highly homologous TCR beta variants was seen as apparently characteristic of ankylosing spondylitis blood. The clones that were linked to disease were reported to be significantly enriched in matched synovial fluid samples from ankylosing spondylitis patients. In the blood and synovial fluid of reactive arthritis, some motif variants had been previously reported.

This clonotype was observed a handful of times. Its antigen is unidentified. Material: blood, either unsorted or a sorted T cell fraction (not recorded which). The V call is TRBV5-1, the J call TRBJ1-2; a possible D gene is TRBD1 (5 bases). This sequence originates from a male donor with ankylosing spondylitis or in good health (not recorded which). CDR3 bases: TGCGCCAGCAGCCTGAAGTCCAGGGAATATTACTATGGCTACACCTTC. It specifies CASSLKSREYYYGYTF. The full variable domain, with the rest looked up from reference TRBV5-1 and TRBJ1-2, is KAGVTQTPRYLIKTRGQQVTLSCSPISGHRSVSWYQQTPGQGLQFLFEYFSETQRNKGNFPGRFSGRQFSNSRSEMNVSTLELGDSALYLCASSLKSREYYYGYTFGSGTRLTVV.